This T cell receptor (beta chain) originates from a study of Ad26.COV2.S vaccination and SARS-CoV-2 variants. Overall study context: Participant was drawn from the COV1001 Ad26.COV2.S trial arm. Ad26.COV2.S shots went into the muscle once or twice, 56 days apart.

Study findings and constraints: Ad26.COV2.S recipients had broader spike-specific TCRs (P = 0.0014).

The data were produced by immunoSEQ multiplex PCR, yet TCRdb's version contains in-frame clones alone and is incomplete. This sample carries about 480,000 clones, around 90% of them seen once, and the ten largest clones take more than 10%. The treatment is: about 20 received Ad26.COV2.S at low or high dose, single or two shots; several received placebo; per-sample allocation not given. Vaccine and placebo recipients were sampled on day 63 after the first injection. At a Boston site, the person donating was an adult of 18-55 years. In the case of this clone: Its antigen is currently unknown.

The clonotype originates from a person between 18 and 60 years old who received the Ad26.COV2.S COVID-19 vaccine or a placebo. Material: peripheral blood, obtained in a trial of Ad26.COV2.S vaccine versus placebo.

CDR3 region: CASSLEAQGFTEAFF. The CDR3 coding sequence is TGCGCCAGCAGCTTGGAGGCGCAGGGGTTCACTGAAGCTTTCTTT. The chain is built from TRBV5-1 and TRBJ1-1; tentative D call: TRBD1 (6 bases). The CDR3 totals 15 residues. V lost 0 bases and J 4 bases, leaving 13 bases between the germline ends. CDR1 SGHRS and CDR2 YFSETQ come from the germline V gene.